This is a list of T cell receptor beta chains from one sample in a study of OX40 agonist ivuxolimab in advanced cancers. Here immunoSEQ multiplex PCR was the method, and the copy in TCRdb shows in-frame clones only, minus some. The sample carries under 20,000 clones, roughly four fifths recorded once. The source was CD4+ or CD8+ T cells sorted from blood, collected in a trial of the OX40 agonist ivuxolimab. The source of these receptors is an adult with an advanced solid tumor such as melanoma, head and neck, liver or kidney cancer. Each CDR3 is given with its conserved first and last residue. A D gene is named only where the DNA matches it firmly. Clone size appears in some rows only: once, few, many, or a class for an expanded clone.

clone size,D gene,V gene,J gene,CDR3 protein,CDR3 DNA
-,-,TRBV10-3,TRBJ1-2,CAIKVEGTDNYGYTF,TGTGCCATCAAGGTCGAAGGGACGGACAACTATGGCTACACCTTC
-,-,TRBV11-2,TRBJ2-6,CASSPGLSGANVLTF,TGTGCCAGCAGCCCCGGGTTGTCTGGGGCCAACGTCCTGACTTTC
-,-,TRBV19,TRBJ2-3,CASSRLGTGTDTQYF,TGTGCCAGTAGCAGGCTCGGGACGGGCACAGATACGCAGTATTTT
-,-,TRBV4-1,TRBJ1-2,CASSQVEGGYGYTF,TGCGCCAGCAGCCAAGTTGAAGGAGGGTATGGCTACACCTTC
-,-,TRBV9,TRBJ1-1,CASSVGQGNTEAFF,TGTGCCAGCAGCGTAGGTCAGGGGAACACTGAAGCTTTCTTT
-,TRBD1,TRBV6-6,TRBJ2-2,CASKTGVNTGELFF,TGTGCCAGCAAGACAGGGGTTAACACCGGGGAGCTGTTTTTT
-,-,TRBV7-3,TRBJ1-5,CASSLDGSNQPQHF,TGTGCCAGCAGCTTAGACGGCAGCAATCAGCCCCAGCATTTT
once,-,TRBV6-6,TRBJ2-7,CASTLTKGQGEQYF,TGTGCCAGCACCTTGACGAAGGGACAAGGGGAGCAGTACTTC
-,-,TRBV4-1,TRBJ2-1,CASSQGRVSSYNEQFF,TGCGCCAGCAGCCAAGGTCGGGTAAGCTCCTACAATGAGCAGTTCTTC
-,TRBD2,TRBV19,TRBJ2-1,CASKGTSGIHEQFF,TGTGCCAGTAAGGGGACTAGCGGGATCCATGAGCAGTTCTTC
-,TRBD1,TRBV6-5,TRBJ2-3,CASRAGTGRADTQYF,TGTGCCAGCAGAGCCGGGACAGGACGTGCAGATACGCAGTATTTT
-,-,TRBV19,TRBJ1-5,CASSTDIYNQPQHF,TGTGCCAGTAGTACCGACATTTACAATCAGCCCCAGCATTTT
-,-,TRBV4-2,TRBJ1-2,CASSQVGGTYGYTF,TGTGCCAGCAGCCAAGTAGGCGGAACCTATGGCTACACCTTC
-,TRBD1,TRBV19,TRBJ1-5,CASSIQGQGAQPQHF,TGTGCCAGTAGTATTCAGGGACAGGGGGCTCAGCCCCAGCATTTT
-,-,TRBV18,TRBJ2-7,CASSSSSYEQYF,TGTGCCAGCTCATCGAGCTCCTACGAGCAGTACTTC
-,TRBD1,TRBV6-1,TRBJ1-1,CASKGQGSDTEAFF,TGTGCCAGCAAAGGACAGGGATCCGACACTGAAGCTTTCTTT
-,TRBD2,TRBV6-6,TRBJ2-7,CASSTSGGTFYEQYF,TGTGCCAGCAGTACTAGCGGGGGAACCTTCTACGAGCAGTACTTC
once,TRBD1,TRBV7-8,TRBJ2-7,CASSSGTGGSEQYF,TGTGCCAGCAGCTCCGGGACAGGGGGATCAGAGCAGTACTTC
-,TRBD2,TRBV9,TRBJ2-5,CASSVGSSGGLQETQYF,TGTGCCAGCAGCGTAGGGTCAAGCGGGGGGCTTCAAGAGACCCAGTACTTC
few,-,TRBV2,TRBJ1-6,CASSVNSQSSYNSPLHF,TGTGCCAGCAGTGTAAACAGTCAAAGCTCCTATAATTCACCCCTCCACTTT
-,-,TRBV30,TRBJ1-4,CAWSVRVGEKLFF,TGTGCCTGGAGTGTACGGGTGGGGGAAAAACTGTTTTTT
-,TRBD1,TRBV10-3,TRBJ2-1,CAISDHRDRGNEQFF,TGTGCCATCAGCGACCACCGGGACAGGGGGAATGAGCAGTTCTTC
-,TRBD1,TRBV7-2,TRBJ2-1,CASSLDRGLSNEQFF,TGTGCCAGCAGCTTAGACAGGGGGCTGAGTAATGAGCAGTTCTTC
-,-,TRBV7-3,TRBJ2-6,CASSLQPGVGGANVLTF,TGTGCCAGCAGCCTCCAGCCAGGGGTCGGCGGGGCCAACGTCCTGACTTTC
-,-,TRBV6-6,TRBJ1-1,CASTTDPNTEAFF,TGTGCCAGCACTACGGACCCGAACACTGAAGCTTTCTTT
-,TRBD2,TRBV5-4,TRBJ2-5,CASSRTSGETQYF,TGTGCCAGCAGCCGAACTAGCGGAGAGACCCAGTACTTC
once,TRBD1,TRBV7-2,TRBJ1-5,CASSLDRGENQPQHF,TGTGCCAGCAGCTTAGACAGGGGAGAGAATCAGCCCCAGCATTTT
-,-,TRBV19,TRBJ2-4,CASTRGASGRGIQYF,TGTGCCAGTACGAGGGGGGCCTCGGGAAGAGGCATTCAGTACTTC
-,TRBD1,TRBV4-1,TRBJ1-4,CASSPRQGRNEKLFF,TGCGCCAGCAGCCCCCGACAGGGAAGAAATGAAAAACTGTTTTTT
medium-sized,-,TRBV11-2,TRBJ2-7,CASSPTVGPLSSYEQYF,TGTGCCAGCAGCCCAACCGTCGGGCCACTCAGCTCCTACGAGCAGTACTTC
-,-,TRBV7-3,TRBJ2-1,CASSLEGGSLNEQFF,TGTGCCAGCAGCTTAGAAGGTGGGAGTCTTAATGAGCAGTTCTTC
-,-,TRBV29-1,TRBJ2-1,CSVAKGFGSEQFF,TGCAGCGTTGCGAAGGGGTTCGGGAGTGAGCAGTTCTTC
-,-,TRBV6-5,TRBJ2-4,CASSYAEDIQYF,TGTGCCAGCAGTTACGCCGAGGACATTCAGTACTTC